The 17 T cell receptor beta chains below all came from one sample that was sequenced in a study of naive and memory T cell subsets. Both TRBC1 and TRBC2 were covered by a beta constant-region primer of two equimolar oligonucleotides. A single record per CDR3 protein comes from TCRdb applying MiXCR to the UMI-ligation and nested PCR reads. The sample has about 80,000 distinct CDR3 sequences; about an eighth are singletons. What was sequenced was central memory CD4+ T cells from blood. The receptors stem from a human donor in good health.

This clonotype was observed a handful of times. This CDR3 is CASSLNRELFF. The CDR3 region has the DNA TGTGCCAGCAGTTTAAACCGGGAGCTGTTTTTT. The chain couples TRBV28 to TRBJ2-2; D gene ambiguous. Germline V CDR1 and CDR2: MDHEN, SYDVKM. V lost 2 bases to trimming and J lost 9 bases, with 4 bases between them. CDR3 length: 11 amino acids.

This clonotype was observed a single time. The chain is built from TRBV6-1 and TRBJ1-2, with TRBD1 matching 8 bases. With V trimmed by 0 bases and J by 4 bases, 4 bases remained unmatched. Germline loops: CDR1 MNHNS, CDR2 SASEGT. This CDR3 has 15 residues. CDR3 nucleotide sequence: TGTGCCAGCAGTGAAGCAGGGACAGGACGCTATGGCTACACCTTC. Translation: CASSEAGTGRYGYTF.

The V call is TRBV28, the J call TRBJ2-1, with 10 bases that match TRBD1. Germline trimming cut 5 bases from V and 12 bases from J; bases unmatched to any gene: 7. This CDR3 has 13 residues. Germline assignment: CDR1 MDHEN and CDR2 SYDVKM. CDR3 coding DNA: TGTGCCAGCAGTAGCGGGACAGGGGCAAGGCAGTTCTTC. This gives the protein CASSSGTGARQFF.

V is TRBV3-1 and J is TRBJ2-1; D is possibly TRBD2 (6 bases). The CDR3 is 17 amino acids. V lost 4 bases, J lost 9 bases, and 25 bases lay in between. Germline assignment: CDR1 LGHDT and CDR2 YNNKEL (reference sequence). The CDR3 nucleotides are TGTGCCAGCAGCCCTTTGAGGGGCGGGACTTCATCGGGTGAGCAGTTCTTC. Translated, it gives CASSPLRGGTSSGEQFF.

J is TRBJ2-4 and V is TRBV28, with 9 bases aligning to TRBD1. The CDR3 extends over 16 amino acids. The trim removed 4 bases at V and 1 base at J, leaving 5 bases unmatched. Germline CDR1 is MDHEN and CDR2 is SYDVKM. The CDR3 DNA reads as TGTGCCAGCAGTTCACAGGGGGCAACGGCCAAAAACATTCAGTACTTC. Residues: CASSSQGATAKNIQYF.

This clonotype was observed many times. The J gene is TRBJ2-1, the V gene TRBV24-1; 10 nucleotides match TRBD1. The CDR3 has 16 residues. Looked up from germline, CDR1 is KGHDR and CDR2 is SFDVKD. J lost 6 bases, V lost 8 bases, and 12 bases had no gene match. DNA for the CDR3: TGTGCCACCAACCACGGGACAGGGGATCGGAGCAATGAGCAGTTCTTC. Its translation is CATNHGTGDRSNEQFF.

This clonotype has ten or more counts. The CDR3 reads CSATPGTSGRNEQFF. CDR3 nucleotide sequence: TGCAGTGCTACTCCCGGGACTAGCGGGAGAAATGAGCAGTTCTTC. The chain is built from TRBV20-1 and TRBJ2-1; the match to TRBD2 covers 14 bases. Germline CDR1 and CDR2: DFQATT and SNEGSKA (reference sequence). V dropped 4 bases and J dropped 7; count of bases not matched to a gene: 6. The CDR3 is made up of 15 amino acids.

This clonotype was seen ten or more times. The V call is TRBV20-1, the J call TRBJ2-7, with 10 nucleotides matching TRBD2. V was pared by 5 bases and J by 4 bases, with 11 bases of the junction left unmatched. The length of the CDR3 is 15 residues. From germline, CDR1 is DFQATT and CDR2 SNEGSKA (reference sequence). Written as DNA, the CDR3 is TGCAGTGCTCCCTCCGTTAGCGGGGGGAGTTACGAGCAGTACTTC. Translated, it gives CSAPSVSGGSYEQYF.

V and J are TRBV14 and TRBJ2-1, with D maybe TRBD2 (5 bases). The V gene's germline CDR1 is SGHDN and CDR2 FVKESK. The V and J ends lost 2 bases and 5 bases respectively, with 7 bases between them. The CDR3 is 13 amino acids. The CDR3 nucleotides are TGTGCCAGCAGCCAACAACTAGACAATGAGCAGTTCTTC. Its translation is CASSQQLDNEQFF.

This chain uses TRBV5-5 with TRBJ2-1; 11 nucleotides line up with TRBD1. The germline gives CDR1 SGHKS, CDR2 YYEKEE (reference sequence). Trimming removed 1 base from V and 13 bases from J; junction bases left unmatched: 13. The length of the CDR3 is 16 residues. CDR3 in amino acids: CASSLQGQGVTSLQFF. DNA of the CDR3: TGTGCCAGCAGCTTGCAGGGACAGGGGGTGACGTCTTTACAGTTCTTC.

This clonotype was seen only a few times. The gene calls are TRBV20-1 and TRBJ1-6, with D perhaps matching TRBD1 (5 bases). This CDR3 comprises 15 residues. V was clipped by 0 bases and J by 8 bases, with 14 bases between them. Germline V gene lookup returns CDR1 DFQATT and CDR2 SNEGSKA (reference sequence). This CDR3 is CSARDRQGAHSPLHF. CDR3 in DNA: TGCAGTGCTAGAGATCGCCAGGGAGCCCATTCACCCCTCCACTTT.

This clonotype was detected ten times or more. V is TRBV7-2 and J is TRBJ2-3, with D possibly TRBD2 on 6 matching bases. Germline assignment: CDR1 SGHTA and CDR2 FQGNSA. The CDR3 contains 14 residues. V shed 1 base and J shed 4 bases, with 9 bases lying between them. The CDR3 sequence is CASSLGGMADTQYF. DNA of the CDR3: TGTGCCAGCAGCTTAGGCGGGATGGCAGATACGCAGTATTTT.

The chain recombines TRBV2 with TRBJ2-5; the D gene is possibly TRBD2 (6 bases). The CDR3 is made up of 13 amino acids. Germline lookup yields CDR1 SNHLY and CDR2 FYNNEI. With 8 bases removed from V and 1 base from J, the gap between germline ends came to 11 bases. The CDR3 loop is CASERAPQETQYF. DNA of the CDR3: TGTGCCAGCGAGCGGGCCCCCCAAGAGACCCAGTACTTC. Full variable domain (rest looked up from reference TRBV2 and TRBJ2-5): EPEVTQTPSHQVTQMGQEVILRCVPISNHLYFYWYRQILGQKVEFLVSFYNNEISEKSEIFDDQFSVERPDGSNFTLKIRSTKLEDSAMYFCASERAPQETQYFGPGTRLLVL.

In this sample, this clonotype turned up a few times. The V gene is TRBV6-6, the J gene TRBJ2-3; 7 positions match TRBD1. V trimming: 2 bases; J trimming: 6 bases; junction bases outside the gene matches: 5. Germline V lookup: CDR1 MNHNY, CDR2 SVGAGI (reference sequence). The CDR3 sequence is 14 residues long. Here the CDR3 reads CASSYGIRGDTQYF. CDR3 sequence (DNA): TGTGCCAGCAGTTACGGTATCAGGGGGGATACGCAGTATTTT.

The chain employs TRBV27 and TRBJ2-1, with TRBD2 matching over 15 bases. Trimming removed 5 bases from V and 2 bases from J; junction bases left unmatched: 16. Germline CDR1 and CDR2: MNHEY and SMNVEV (reference sequence). The CDR3 runs to 21 residues. In DNA, the CDR3 is TGTGCCAGCAGTGTACTAACACCGGGACTAGCGGGAGGTAGCCCCTACAATGAGCAGTTCTTC. This translates into CASSVLTPGLAGGSPYNEQFF.

This clonotype was observed a handful of times. The chain couples TRBV20-1 to TRBJ2-1; 8 positions agree with TRBD2. Germline loops: CDR1 DFQATT, CDR2 SNEGSKA (reference sequence). The CDR3 has 14 amino acids. Trimming removed 3 bases from V and 2 bases from J; junction bases left unmatched: 3. The CDR3, as DNA: TGCAGTGCTAGCAAGACTAGCGCCTACAATGAGCAGTTCTTC. Encoded protein: CSASKTSAYNEQFF.

The chain uses TRBV15 and TRBJ2-1, with 11 nucleotides matching TRBD2. Germline CDR1 reads LNHNV; CDR2 reads YYDKDF (reference sequence). V was pared by 0 bases and J by 6 bases, with 1 base of the junction left unmatched. This CDR3 contains 15 residues. The CDR3 sequence: CATSRDLAGGNEQFF. The DNA for the CDR3 is TGTGCCACCAGCAGAGATCTAGCGGGAGGCAATGAGCAGTTCTTC. The full variable domain, completed using reference TRBV15 and TRBJ2-1, is DAMVIQNPRYQVTQFGKPVTLSCSQTLNHNVMYWYQQKSSQAPKLLFHYYDKDFNNEADTPDNFQSRRPNTSFCFLDIRSPGLGDTAMYLCATSRDLAGGNEQFFGPGTRLTVL.